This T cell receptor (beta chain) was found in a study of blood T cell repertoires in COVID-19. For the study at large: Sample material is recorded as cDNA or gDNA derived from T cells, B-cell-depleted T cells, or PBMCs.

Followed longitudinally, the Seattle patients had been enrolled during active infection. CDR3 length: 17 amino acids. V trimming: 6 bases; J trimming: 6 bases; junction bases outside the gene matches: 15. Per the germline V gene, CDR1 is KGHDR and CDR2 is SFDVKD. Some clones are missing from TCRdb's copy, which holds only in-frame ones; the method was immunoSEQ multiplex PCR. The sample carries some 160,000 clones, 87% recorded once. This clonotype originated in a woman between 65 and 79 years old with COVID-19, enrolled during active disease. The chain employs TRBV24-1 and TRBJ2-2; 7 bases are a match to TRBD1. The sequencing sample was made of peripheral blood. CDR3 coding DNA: TGTGCCACCAGTTCCATTTTTCGACAGGGATCGGCCGGGGAGCTGTTTTTT. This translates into CATSSIFRQGSAGELFF.